This T cell receptor (beta chain) was recorded in a study of beta chain features in type 1 diabetes. For the study at large: Cells sorted and examined across all samples totaled approximately 110 million.

Regarding this clone: Its antigen is not known.

Sorting that relied on CD45RO/CCR7/CD25/CD127/CD95/CD27 yielded CD4+ naive, central memory, regulatory and stem cell-like memory cells. V lost 3 bases, J lost 6 bases, and 2 bases stayed unmatched. Looked up from germline, CDR1 is GTSNPN and CDR2 is SVGIG (reference sequence). The CDR3 covers 12 residues. What was sequenced were expressed TCRB transcripts, since all of the isolated RNA had been reverse transcribed. There were 3.5 million or so reads on average in the naive, central memory and regulatory T cell samples. Produced via immunoSEQ multiplex PCR; TCRdb's table is partial and in-frame only. The sample lists about 160,000 clones; about 7.9% were seen once. Regarding the study as a whole: There was no resolution here of whether HLA type influences TCRB rearrangement. People with Type 1 diabetes carried modestly yet significantly shorter TCRB CDR3s in all four CD4+ subsets.

The receptor was isolated from a man aged 18 to 35 with type 1 diabetes. This chain joins TRBV30 and TRBJ1-5; 7 bases match TRBD1. Sequenced sample: central memory CD4+ T cells from blood. The CDR3, as DNA: TGTGCCTGGAGCCGACAGGGTCAGCCCCAGCATTTT. Its protein product is CAWSRQGQPQHF.